The next 31 T cell receptor beta chains were all read from a single sample in a study of neurological immune-mediated disorders. Time point: longitudinal time-point 1 (baseline). TCRdb reprocessed the 5' RACE reads via MiXCR and lists one record per CDR3 protein. The sample contains around 71,000 distinct CDR3 sequences, approximately 13% of which appear only once. The material sequenced was PBMCs. Receptors originate from a female donor with HTLV-1-associated myelopathy (HAM/TSP).

This rearrangement joins TRBV29-1 to TRBJ1-1; weak D call: TRBD1 (5 bases). The CDR3 extends over 13 amino acids. Germline V gene sequence: CDR1 SQVTM, CDR2 ANQGSEA. V lost 3 bases and J lost 11, with 19 bases in between. CDR3 nucleotide sequence: TGCAGCGTTGATTCCCCTGGACAAATATGGGCTTTCTTT. Its translation: CSVDSPGQIWAFF.

This clonotype was detected many times. The chain combines TRBV6-2 or TRBV6-3 with TRBJ1-6; D not resolved. There are 18 residues in the CDR3. V lost 1 base, J lost 6 bases, and 19 bases lay in between. In germline, CDR1 is MNHEY, CDR2 SVGEGT. CDR3 DNA: TGTGCCAGCAGTTACTACCATATCCCGGGATCTTCTAATTCACCCCTCCACTTT. It encodes CASSYYHIPGSSNSPLHF.

This clonotype showed up many times. The V call is TRBV3-1, the J call TRBJ2-7; TRBD1 agrees at 8 bases. V trimming: 4 bases; J trimming: 0 bases; junction bases outside the gene matches: 5. The CDR3 runs to 15 residues. From germline, CDR1 is LGHDT and CDR2 YNNKEL (reference sequence). CDR3 in DNA: TGTGCCAGCAGCCGAGGGACAGGCTACTCCTACGAGCAGTACTTC. It translates to CASSRGTGYSYEQYF.

The chain combines TRBV5-5 with TRBJ2-1, with D perhaps given as TRBD1 or TRBD2 (7 bases each). The CDR3 spans 15 residues. V dropped 5 bases and J dropped 2 bases, with 14 bases sitting between them. Germline V CDR1 and CDR2: SGHKS, YYEKEE (reference sequence). In DNA form, the CDR3 reads TGTGCCAGCAGTCAGGGAGGGGGCCCCTACAATGAGCAGTTCTTC. Its translation: CASSQGGGPYNEQFF.

The table lists this clonotype with many counts. This chain uses TRBV5-1 with TRBJ1-1, with D perhaps matching TRBD1 (6 bases). CDR3 length equals 17 residues. Germline loops: CDR1 SGHRS, CDR2 YFSETQ. Deletions cut 3 bases from V and 6 bases from J, with 24 bases between. CDR3 loop: CASSSVGGVVGGSEAFF. The CDR3 region has the DNA TGCGCCAGCAGCTCGGTAGGGGGAGTAGTAGGAGGCTCTGAAGCTTTCTTT.

On this clonotype: One end of the junction varies from germline; a read error may be responsible. V and J are TRBV5-6 and TRBJ2-7; D not certain. The germline V gene has CDR1 SGHDT and CDR2 YYEEEE. This CDR3 is 13 amino acids long. Here the CDR3 DNA reads TGTGCCAGCAGCTTTGGCGGTTCGAAGGAGCTGTACTTC. Translated, it gives CASSFGGSKELYF. The variable domain in full, completed from reference TRBV5-6 and TRBJ2-7, reads DAGVTQSPTHLIKTRGQQVTLRCSPKSGHDTVSWYQQALGQGPQFIFQYYEEEERQRGNFPDRFSGHQFPNYSSELNVNALLLGDSALYLCASSFGGSKELYFGPGTRLTVT.

The genes are TRBV28 and TRBJ2-2; D is perhaps TRBD1 (6 bases). V shed 10 bases and J shed 10 bases, with 25 bases lying between them. CDR3 length: 15 amino acids. Germline V gives CDR1 MDHEN, CDR2 SYDVKM. Here the CDR3 reads CATLIGGSSTSELFF. The CDR3 DNA reads TGTGCCACTCTAATTGGGGGCTCGAGCACCTCGGAGCTGTTTTTT.

The genes are TRBV12-3 or TRBV12-4 and TRBJ2-1; the D gene is possibly TRBD1 (6 bases). V lost 5 bases, J lost 2 bases, and 13 bases lay in between. CDR3 length: 15 residues. The CDR3 DNA sequence: TGTGCCAGCAGTCGGGACACCCGAACCTACAATGAGCAGTTCTTC. Its translation is CASSRDTRTYNEQFF.

This clonotype was counted at least ten times. V gene TRBV5-1 combines with J gene TRBJ2-1; 7 bases map to TRBD1. CDR1 and CDR2 (germline): SGHRS, YFSETQ. The V gene end was trimmed by 2 bases and the J gene end by 3 bases; junction bases not matched to a gene: 2. CDR3 size: 14 residues. CDR3 amino acids: CASSLQGNYNEQFF. In DNA form, the CDR3 reads TGCGCCAGCAGCTTACAGGGGAACTACAATGAGCAGTTCTTC. The full variable domain, with the rest looked up from reference TRBV5-1 and TRBJ2-1, is KAGVTQTPRYLIKTRGQQVTLSCSPISGHRSVSWYQQTPGQGLQFLFEYFSETQRNKGNFPGRFSGRQFSNSRSEMNVSTLELGDSALYLCASSLQGNYNEQFFGPGTRLTVL.

This clonotype was counted at least ten times. The rearrangement joins TRBV29-1 to TRBJ2-1, with a tentative D call TRBD2 (6 bases). The CDR3 is 14 amino acids. The germline V and J ends were trimmed by 6 bases and 6 bases, with 18 bases remaining between them. Germline lookup yields CDR1 SQVTM and CDR2 ANQGSEA. The CDR3 loop reads CSVGGLTVGNEQFF. The DNA of the CDR3 is TGCAGCGTGGGGGGACTGACGGTAGGCAATGAGCAGTTCTTC.

This clonotype was seen repeatedly, ten times or more. This chain connects TRBV5-1 to TRBJ2-5; D is undetermined. Trimming removed 0 bases from V and 1 base from J, with 1 base in between. The germline gives CDR1 SGHRS, CDR2 YFSETQ. The CDR3 extends over 12 amino acids. CDR3 in amino acids: CASSLAQETQYF. CDR3 coding DNA: TGCGCCAGCAGCTTGGCCCAAGAGACCCAGTACTTC.

This clonotype occurred a few times. This may be a read error, as it is one base from a much larger clone. CDR3 residues: CAIVPGVRMNTEAFF. CDR3 coding DNA: TGTGCCATTGTTCCAGGGGTTCGGATGAACACTGAAGCTTTCTTT. The rearrangement links TRBV19 to TRBJ1-1; D perhaps matches TRBD1 (6 bases). V lost 10 bases to trimming and J lost 0 bases, with 18 bases between them. Per the germline V gene, CDR1 is LNHDA and CDR2 is SQIVND (reference sequence). This CDR3 has 15 amino acids.

Many counts were recorded for this clonotype. J is TRBJ1-2 and V is TRBV3-1; unclear D gene. CDR3 length equals 16 residues. Per germline, CDR1 LGHDT and CDR2 YNNKEL (reference sequence). V was pared by 0 bases and J by 0 bases, with 11 bases between. CDR3 nucleotide sequence: TGTGCCAGCAGCCAAGATATCGGACTGGCTAACTATGGCTACACCTTC. This gives the protein CASSQDIGLANYGYTF.

This clonotype was counted ten times or more. The chain has TRBV28 and TRBJ2-2, with 12 bases identical to TRBD1. Germline lookup yields CDR1 MDHEN and CDR2 SYDVKM. This CDR3 comprises 13 residues. The ends lost 8 bases at V and 6 bases at J; junction bases unmatched: 1. DNA for the CDR3: TGTGCCAGCGGGGACAGGGGGCCCGGGGAGCTGTTTTTT. It encodes CASGDRGPGELFF.

This clonotype occurred many times. This sequence joins TRBV10-3 and TRBJ2-2; TRBD2 is a possible D gene (6 bases). CDR3 length: 16 amino acids. Germline CDR1 ENHRY, CDR2 SYGVKD. The V end lost 6 bases, the J end lost 5 bases, and 19 bases lay between the germline ends. CDR3 protein: CAIRKQSAEGTGELFF. CDR3 coding DNA: TGTGCCATCAGGAAACAGAGCGCGGAGGGAACCGGGGAGCTGTTTTTT.

At least ten counts were recorded for this clonotype. V is TRBV20-1 and J is TRBJ2-7; D is uncertain. The V gene lost 0 bases and the J gene lost 3 bases, with 6 bases spanning the gap. In germline, CDR1 is DFQATT, CDR2 SNEGSKA (reference sequence). This CDR3 region has 12 residues. The CDR3 spells CSAREVYYEQYF. CDR3 coding DNA: TGCAGTGCTAGAGAGGTATACTACGAGCAGTACTTC.

The table lists this clonotype with a few counts. The rearrangement links TRBV2 to TRBJ1-5; 8 bases match TRBD1. Germline V lookup: CDR1 SNHLY, CDR2 FYNNEI. CDR3 size: 13 residues. Trimming took 8 bases from V and 4 from J; bases not matched to a gene: 4. The chain's CDR3 is CASSGQVNQPQHF. CDR3 DNA: TGTGCCAGCTCGGGACAGGTTAATCAGCCCCAGCATTTT.

Ten or more counts support this clonotype. The chain combines TRBV5-6 with TRBJ1-1; TRBD1 might be the D (5 bases). The germline V gene has CDR1 SGHDT and CDR2 YYEEEE. The V gene lost 2 bases and the J gene lost 6 bases, with 8 bases spanning the gap. The CDR3 spans 12 residues. The CDR3 is CASSFRDSEAFF. The DNA for the CDR3 is TGTGCCAGCAGCTTTCGGGACTCTGAAGCTTTCTTT.

This clonotype was seen repeatedly, ten times or more. V gene TRBV3-1 combines with J gene TRBJ1-2, with D unresolved. The CDR3 has 17 residues. Trimming left V 0 bases short and J 0 bases short, with 14 bases between. In germline, CDR1 is LGHDT, CDR2 YNNKEL (reference sequence). The CDR3 DNA reads TGTGCCAGCAGCCAAGAAGGCAGTCACGCCTCTAACTATGGCTACACCTTC. It specifies CASSQEGSHASNYGYTF.

The rearrangement joins TRBV20-1 to TRBJ2-3; a possible D gene is TRBD1 (5 bases). V lost 3 bases to trimming and J lost 5 bases, with 21 bases between them. Germline V CDR1 and CDR2: DFQATT, SNEGSKA (reference sequence). The CDR3 length is 16 residues. CDR3 sequence: CSARDETDRAGDTQYF. CDR3 nucleotides: TGCAGTGCTAGGGACGAGACAGATCGGGCTGGAGATACGCAGTATTTT.

This clonotype was observed many times. This CDR3 reads CSASATGRLNTEAFF. The CDR3 DNA reads TGCAGTGCTTCGGCCACAGGAAGACTGAACACTGAAGCTTTCTTT. The chain joins TRBV20-1 to TRBJ1-1; D might be TRBD1 (5 bases). V shed 5 bases and J shed 0 bases, with 16 bases lying between them. The CDR3 length is 15 residues. CDR1 DFQATT and CDR2 SNEGSKA come from the germline V gene (reference sequence).

This clonotype was observed at least ten times. V gene TRBV7-2 combines with J gene TRBJ2-5; 9 nucleotides match TRBD1. The CDR3 is 14 residues long. The J segment lost 1 base and the V segment lost 5 bases, leaving 2 bases of the junction unmatched. Germline V gene lookup returns CDR1 SGHTA and CDR2 FQGNSA. DNA of the CDR3: TGTGCCAGCAGCCCGGACAGGGGCCAAGAGACCCAGTACTTC. Translation: CASSPDRGQETQYF.

This clonotype was counted many times. This chain links TRBV29-1 with TRBJ2-3; D may match TRBD1 or TRBD2 (6 bases each). CDR1 is SQVTM and CDR2 is ANQGSEA in the germline V gene. CDR3 length: 14 amino acids. The V end was cut by 2 bases, the J end by 0 bases, with 9 bases between. CDR3 in amino acids: CSVEWGASTDTQYF. CDR3 nucleotide sequence: TGCAGCGTTGAATGGGGGGCGAGCACAGATACGCAGTATTTT.

About this clonotype itself: A much larger clone differs by one base, so this may be a read error. J is TRBJ1-1 and V is TRBV7-9; no clear D. The CDR3 has 16 amino acids. Germline V lookup: CDR1 SEHNR, CDR2 FQNEAQ (reference sequence). CDR3 coding DNA: TGTGCCAACAGCTTAGGACTGTCAGGTTCGAACACTGAAGCTTTCTTT. Residues: CANSLGLSGSNTEAFF.

This clonotype was detected ten times or more. The J gene is TRBJ2-1, the V gene TRBV10-3, with 9 nucleotides matching TRBD2. CDR3 size: 16 residues. The trim removed 6 bases at V and 0 bases at J, leaving 6 bases unmatched. Germline V gene lookup returns CDR1 ENHRY and CDR2 SYGVKD. The CDR3: CAIRAGGKSSYNEQFF. In nucleotides, the CDR3 is TGTGCCATCAGAGCGGGGGGCAAAAGCTCCTACAATGAGCAGTTCTTC.

This clonotype was found many times. The rearrangement uses TRBV5-4 and TRBJ1-1, with D possibly TRBD1 on 6 matching bases. V was shortened by 0 bases and J by 2 bases, with 17 bases between the two germline ends. This CDR3 contains 17 residues. The germline V gene encodes CDR1 SGHNT and CDR2 YYREEE (reference sequence). The CDR3 is CASSLAQGRRRNTEAFF. CDR3 in DNA: TGTGCCAGCAGCTTGGCCCAGGGGCGGAGGAGAAACACTGAAGCTTTCTTT.

This clonotype was seen at least ten times. The V gene is TRBV10-3, the J gene TRBJ2-5, with D perhaps TRBD1 or TRBD2 (5 bases each). Trimming took 3 bases from V and 5 from J, leaving 7 bases between them. The CDR3 has 12 residues. Germline loops: CDR1 ENHRY, CDR2 SYGVKD. In DNA form, the CDR3 reads TGTGCCATCAGTGACTGGGGGGAGACCCAGTACTTC. Protein: CAISDWGETQYF.

This clonotype was seen ten or more times. The genes are TRBV28 and TRBJ1-5; D possibly corresponds to TRBD1 (6 bases). CDR1 is MDHEN and CDR2 is SYDVKM in the germline V gene. Deletions cut 1 base from V and 0 bases from J, with 16 bases between. CDR3 size: 18 residues. The CDR3 loop is CASSLYPGTRSSNQPQHF. CDR3 in DNA: TGTGCCAGCAGTTTATACCCCGGGACAAGGAGTAGCAATCAGCCCCAGCATTTT.

The table lists this clonotype with many counts. The chain recombines TRBV21-1 with TRBJ2-7; the listed D gene, TRBD1, was not tested against the DNA. TRBV21-1 is a pseudogene. This CDR3 contains 15 residues. Written as DNA, the CDR3 is TGTGCCAGCAGCGAATTTTGGACAGGGGTCTACGAGCAGTACTTC. Residues: CASSEFWTGVYEQYF.

This clonotype showed up many times. V is TRBV6-6 and J is TRBJ1-1; the D is unclear. This CDR3 has 13 residues. The V gene lost 7 bases and the J gene lost 0 bases, with 9 bases spanning the gap. CDR1 is MNHNY, CDR2 SVGAGI, per germline (reference sequence). CDR3 in amino acids: CASKTTMNTEAFF. CDR3 DNA: TGTGCCAGCAAGACAACTATGAACACTGAAGCTTTCTTT.

This clonotype has a count of ten or more. The J gene is TRBJ1-6, the V gene TRBV5-1; 10 nucleotides match TRBD1. V shed 0 bases, J shed 14 bases, and the junction held 8 bases outside the gene matches. The germline CDR1 and CDR2 sequences are SGHRS and YFSETQ. There are 15 residues in the CDR3. The CDR3 loop reads CASSLGTGGSRTLHF. The CDR3 region has the DNA TGCGCCAGCAGCTTGGGGACAGGGGGAAGTCGGACCCTCCACTTT.